The clone carrying this T cell receptor beta chain came up a few times. Its antigen is as yet unknown. The data were obtained in a study of T-cell reconstitution after alpha-beta-depleted transplantation in children. Study-level results: Reportedly, roughly two months post-transplant, alpha-beta T cells arose from several hundred expanded graft clones.

V gave up 5 bases and J gave up 5 bases; unmatched junction bases: 14. The CDR3 spans 17 residues. From germline, CDR1 is KGHDR and CDR2 SFDVKD. For TCRbeta, the library was prepared with unique molecular identifiers. Using its own MiXCR run on the PCR reads, TCRdb lists one record per CDR3 protein. The data hold some 600,000 distinct CDR3 sequences, with 10% to 15% observed a single time. The sample here was PBMCs, mostly from graft donor cells, taken 360 days after TCRalphabeta/CD19-depleted stem cell transplant. The chain combines TRBV24-1 with TRBJ2-1; 7 nucleotides align to TRBD2. The clonotype comes from a male patient younger than 18 who had a stem cell transplant for acute myeloid leukemia, so the T cells may come from the graft donor. The CDR3 spells CATSGSLGGREDNEQFF. The CDR3 DNA sequence: TGTGCCACCAGTGGCTCCTTGGGCGGGAGAGAGGACAATGAGCAGTTCTTC.